This is a list of T cell receptor beta chains from one sample in a study of blood T cell repertoires in COVID-19. Some clones are missing from TCRdb's copy, which holds only in-frame ones; the method was immunoSEQ multiplex PCR. The sample has over 110,000 clones, about 80% seen once; the top ten hold roughly 4%. Sequencing was performed on PBMCs or T cells enriched from blood (not recorded which). All receptors derive from a middle-aged man in a cohort exposed to, infected with or recovered from COVID-19 (not recorded which). Both conserved end residues are part of each CDR3.

TRBV27	TRBJ2-2	CASMFLGSTGELFF
TRBV28	TRBJ2-7	CASTTGTSGRYEQYF
TRBV15	TRBJ1-1	CATAVGINTEAFF
TRBV15	TRBJ2-3	CATSSNHPRDTQYF
TRBV12-3/TRBV12-4	TRBJ1-2	CASSFGGYTF
TRBV6-5	TRBJ2-3	CASGLAGGTDTQYF
TRBV24-1	TRBJ1-4	CATSWTGANEKLFF
TRBV30	TRBJ1-2	CAWSVPGFSGYTF
TRBV5-4	TRBJ1-2	CASSLTGTGFLRGYTF
TRBV6-5	TRBJ1-5	CASSSGQVGGKQHF
TRBV5-6	TRBJ1-2	CASSVGTVHTF
TRBV5-4	TRBJ2-2	CASSLTGNTGELFF
TRBV7-9	TRBJ1-1	CASSFPQGITEAFF
TRBV10-3	TRBJ2-1	CAISEAASGLNNEQFF
TRBV6-1	TRBJ2-3	CASSEYGGGGTDTQYF
TRBV5-1	TRBJ2-1	CASSLDVAGSGNEQFF
TRBV19	TRBJ1-1	CASTSTGMNTEAFF
TRBV7-9	TRBJ1-1	CASTTGQGRRAFF
TRBV18	TRBJ2-7	CASSQGQGYEQYF
TRBV5-4	TRBJ2-5	CASSLRTKQETQYF
TRBV7-9	TRBJ1-1	CASSPGHWNTEAFF
TRBV29-1	TRBJ1-1	CNVGGGSF
TRBV7-9	TRBJ2-1	CASSLVTSGGDEQFF
TRBV19	TRBJ2-2	CASSIGQGVSGELFF
TRBV6-5	TRBJ2-3	CAIHPSGSSDTQYF
TRBV7-9	TRBJ1-1	CASSSESAEAFF
TRBV19	TRBJ1-4	CASSLRQDEKLFF
TRBV30	TRBJ2-7	CAWSEGTSGVPYEQYF
TRBV19	TRBJ2-7	CASSTLAGESYEQYF
TRBV4-3	TRBJ1-2	CASSQDWGDLNYGYTF
TRBV10-3	TRBJ2-5	CAIREPGETQYF
TRBV5-1	TRBJ2-2	CASSSTGSNTGELFF
TRBV6-5	TRBJ1-5	CASSLSRGQQPQHF
TRBV5-8	TRBJ2-7	CASSARQSYEQYF
TRBV19	TRBJ2-5	CASSIDQGHKWAQYF
TRBV13	TRBJ2-3	CASSVGLAIPSTQYF
TRBV5-1	TRBJ2-5	CASSLALAGPTGETQYF
TRBV6-5	TRBJ2-6	CASRYRDSGANVLTF
TRBV14	TRBJ2-5	CASSQMRGAGETQYF
TRBV28	TRBJ2-2	CASSFGDWRVGELFF
TRBV16	TRBJ1-5	CASSSLGQPYSNQPQHF
TRBV4-1	TRBJ1-1	CASSPQGGGGEAFF
TRBV5-4	TRBJ2-7	CASSLGGGYEQYF
TRBV29-1	TRBJ2-7	CSVHQTSGGAYEQYF
TRBV12-3/TRBV12-4	TRBJ2-7	CASTRDRSSEQYF